This T cell receptor (beta chain) was sequenced in a study of blood T cell repertoires in COVID-19. On the study more broadly: Sample material is recorded as cDNA or gDNA derived from T cells, B-cell-depleted T cells, or PBMCs.

Some clones are missing from TCRdb's copy, which holds only in-frame ones; the method was immunoSEQ multiplex PCR. Of some 180,000 clones listed, approximately 82% were seen once; the top ten hold about 5%. Grouping used clinical history reported by participants in a survey and questionnaire. The CDR3 spans 14 residues. V shed 7 bases and J shed 0 bases, with 12 bases lying between them. Germline values: CDR1 SGHRS, CDR2 YFSETQ. The TCR comes from a woman in her sixties with acute COVID-19. The V gene is TRBV5-1, the J gene TRBJ2-3, with D tentatively TRBD2 (6 bases). Sequenced input: PBMCs or T cells enriched from blood (not recorded which). CDR3 in DNA: TGCGCCAGCGTTAGTAGCGGAAGCACAGATACGCAGTATTTT. Its translation: CASVSSGSTDTQYF.